This TCR beta chain was recovered during a study of control samples from healthy donors and cancer patients. Here immunoSEQ multiplex PCR was the method, and the copy in TCRdb shows in-frame clones only, minus some. The table has approximately 100,000 clones, 92% seen once; the top ten hold around 3%. Germline values: CDR1 SGHRS, CDR2 YFSETQ. The CDR3 runs 15 residues. V lost 7 bases, J lost 6 bases, and 19 bases lay in between. Sequences were obtained from blood. The rearrangement uses TRBV5-1 and TRBJ2-2, with D possibly being TRBD1 (8 bases). The clonotype was recovered from a human donor in good health. The donor label of this sample is uncertain. This chain's CDR3 is CASGGQGSGAGELFF. CDR3 DNA sequence: TGCGCCAGCGGAGGACAGGGAAGCGGGGCCGGGGAGCTGTTTTTT.